This TCR beta chain was recovered during a study of patients and donors after allogeneic stem cell transplantation. This clonotype showed up just a few times. From the RT-PCR reads, TCRdb called clonotypes with MiXCR, one entry per CDR3 protein. The sample has about a million distinct CDR3 sequences, more than 15% seen once. The CDR3 has 13 amino acids. Per the germline V gene, CDR1 is SNHLY and CDR2 is FYNNEI. Sample: blood, either unsorted or a sorted T cell fraction (not recorded which). The J gene is TRBJ2-2, the V gene TRBV2, with D possibly being TRBD1 or TRBD2 (6 bases each). The receptor was derived from a human donor who was either an allogeneic HSCT recipient or a stem cell or donor lymphocyte infusion donor (not recorded which). It is not recorded whose cells these are; they may come from a transplant donor. For the CDR3, the DNA is TGTGCGAGGGGGACTTCGATGGCCGGGGAGCTGTTTTTT. Its translation is CARGTSMAGELFF.